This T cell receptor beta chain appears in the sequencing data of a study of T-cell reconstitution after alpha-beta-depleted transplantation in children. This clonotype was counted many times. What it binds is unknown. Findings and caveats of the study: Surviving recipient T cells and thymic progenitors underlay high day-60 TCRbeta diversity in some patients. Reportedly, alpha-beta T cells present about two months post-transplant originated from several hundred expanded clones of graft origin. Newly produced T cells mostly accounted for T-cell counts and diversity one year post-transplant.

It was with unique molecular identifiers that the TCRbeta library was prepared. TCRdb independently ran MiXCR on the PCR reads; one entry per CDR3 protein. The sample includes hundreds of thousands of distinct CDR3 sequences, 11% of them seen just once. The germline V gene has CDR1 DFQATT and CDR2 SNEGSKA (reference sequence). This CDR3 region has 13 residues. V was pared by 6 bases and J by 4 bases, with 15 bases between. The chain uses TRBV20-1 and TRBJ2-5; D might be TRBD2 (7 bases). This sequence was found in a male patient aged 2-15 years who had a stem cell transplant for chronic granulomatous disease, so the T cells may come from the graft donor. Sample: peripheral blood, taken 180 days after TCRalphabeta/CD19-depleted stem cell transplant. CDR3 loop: CSAWGGPTETQYF. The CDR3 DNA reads TGCAGTGCCTGGGGGGGGCCGACAGAGACCCAGTACTTC.